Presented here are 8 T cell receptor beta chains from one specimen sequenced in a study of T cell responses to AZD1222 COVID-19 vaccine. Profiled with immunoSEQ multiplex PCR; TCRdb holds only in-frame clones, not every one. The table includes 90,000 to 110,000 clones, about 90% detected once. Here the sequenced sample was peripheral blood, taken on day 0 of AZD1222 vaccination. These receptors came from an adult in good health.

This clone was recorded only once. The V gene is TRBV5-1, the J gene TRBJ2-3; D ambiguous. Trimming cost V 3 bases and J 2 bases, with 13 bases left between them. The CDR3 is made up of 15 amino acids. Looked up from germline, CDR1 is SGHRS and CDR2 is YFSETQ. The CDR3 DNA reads TGCGCCAGCAGCTCTCAACTCCCCCTCACAGATACGCAGTATTTT. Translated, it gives CASSSQLPLTDTQYF.

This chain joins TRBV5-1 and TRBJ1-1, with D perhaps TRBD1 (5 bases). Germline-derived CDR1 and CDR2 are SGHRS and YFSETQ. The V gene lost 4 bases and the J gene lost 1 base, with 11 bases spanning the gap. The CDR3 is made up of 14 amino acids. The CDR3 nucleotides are TGCGCCAGCAGCCTGAGGGGCCCGAACACTGAAGCTTTCTTT. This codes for CASSLRGPNTEAFF.

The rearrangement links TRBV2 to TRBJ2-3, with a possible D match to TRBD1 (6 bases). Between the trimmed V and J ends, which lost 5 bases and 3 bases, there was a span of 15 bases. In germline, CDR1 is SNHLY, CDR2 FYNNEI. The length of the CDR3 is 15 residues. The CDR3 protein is CASSRTGFRTDTQYF. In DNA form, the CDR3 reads TGTGCCAGCAGTCGCACAGGGTTCCGTACAGATACGCAGTATTTT.

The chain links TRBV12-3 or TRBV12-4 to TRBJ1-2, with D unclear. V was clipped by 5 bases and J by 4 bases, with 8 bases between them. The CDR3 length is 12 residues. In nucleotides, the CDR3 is TGTGCCAGCAGTCCAGAGGGCTATGGCTACACCTTC. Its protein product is CASSPEGYGYTF.

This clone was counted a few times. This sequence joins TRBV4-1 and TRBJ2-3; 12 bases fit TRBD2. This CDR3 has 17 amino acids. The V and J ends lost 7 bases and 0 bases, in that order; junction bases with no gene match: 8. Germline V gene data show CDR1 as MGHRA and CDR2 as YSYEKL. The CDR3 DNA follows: TGCGCCAGCAAGAGGACTAGCGGGACGCTAAGCACAGATACGCAGTATTTT. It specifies CASKRTSGTLSTDTQYF.

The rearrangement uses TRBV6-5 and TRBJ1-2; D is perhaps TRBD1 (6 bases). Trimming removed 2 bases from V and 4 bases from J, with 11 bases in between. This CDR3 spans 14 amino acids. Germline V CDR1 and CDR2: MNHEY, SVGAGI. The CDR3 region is CASSYVRTAYGYTF. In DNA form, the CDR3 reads TGTGCCAGCAGTTACGTCAGGACAGCCTATGGCTACACCTTC.

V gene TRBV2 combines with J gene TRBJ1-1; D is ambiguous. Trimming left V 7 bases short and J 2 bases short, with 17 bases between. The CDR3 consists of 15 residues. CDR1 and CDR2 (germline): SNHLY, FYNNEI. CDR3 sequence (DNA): TGTGCCAGCATCTCAAGGTCGGGTTCCAACACTGAAGCTTTCTTT. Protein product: CASISRSGSNTEAFF.

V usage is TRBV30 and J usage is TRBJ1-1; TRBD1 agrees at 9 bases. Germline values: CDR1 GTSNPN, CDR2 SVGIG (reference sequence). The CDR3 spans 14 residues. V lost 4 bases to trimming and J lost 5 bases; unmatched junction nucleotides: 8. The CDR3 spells CAWTPGQGTTEAFF. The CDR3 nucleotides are TGTGCCTGGACCCCGGGACAGGGTACGACTGAAGCTTTCTTT.